Presented here are 31 T cell receptor beta chains from one specimen sequenced in a study of cytomegalovirus exposure and HLA in healthy donors. Researchers ran the PCR with 60 Vbeta and 13 Jbeta primers. Here immunoSEQ multiplex PCR was the method, and the copy in TCRdb shows in-frame clones only, minus some. In the table there are around 150,000 clones, roughly 89% of which are singletons. The sequencing input was PBMCs. All receptors come from a woman aged 30 to 39 in good health and CMV-seronegative.

The rearrangement uses TRBV5-1 and TRBJ2-1; the D is unclear. This CDR3 has 14 residues. V shed 0 bases and J shed 4 bases, with 8 bases lying between them. The germline V gene encodes CDR1 SGHRS and CDR2 YFSETQ. DNA of the CDR3: TGCGCCAGCAGCTTGGCAGGTCCGTACAATGAGCAGTTCTTC. Protein product: CASSLAGPYNEQFF.

This chain joins TRBV4-1 and TRBJ1-3; D possibly corresponds to TRBD1 (5 bases). Trimming removed 0 bases from V and 4 bases from J, with 13 bases in between. The CDR3 is made up of 16 amino acids. The germline V gene has CDR1 MGHRA and CDR2 YSYEKL. CDR3 sequence (DNA): TGCGCCAGCAGCCAAGATTGGGGCGCGAAGGGAAACACCATATATTTT. Translation gives CASSQDWGAKGNTIYF.

The V call is TRBV9, the J call TRBJ2-7; 10 nucleotides agree with TRBD2. V shed 0 bases, J shed 7 bases, and the junction held 7 bases outside the gene matches. CDR3 size: 15 residues. Per the germline V gene, CDR1 is SGDLS and CDR2 is YYNGEE. This chain's CDR3 is CASSVGLAGVLEQYF. As DNA, the CDR3 is TGTGCCAGCAGCGTAGGTCTAGCGGGAGTACTTGAGCAGTACTTC. Full variable domain (rest looked up from reference TRBV9 and TRBJ2-7): DSGVTQTPKHLITATGQRVTLRCSPRSGDLSVYWYQQSLDQGLQFLIQYYNGEERAKGNILERFSAQQFPDLHSELNLSSLELGDSALYFCASSVGLAGVLEQYFGPGTRLTVT.

The chain combines TRBV7-3 with TRBJ2-3, with D uncertain. CDR1 and CDR2 (germline): SGHTA, FQGTGA. The CDR3 loop spans 13 amino acids. V lost 5 bases to trimming and J lost 4 bases, with 10 bases between them. The CDR3 sequence: CASSRDRSDTQYF. The CDR3, as DNA: TGTGCCAGCAGCAGAGATCGCTCAGATACGCAGTATTTT.

The CDR3 region is CASSTRTGGSTEAFF. The CDR3 nucleotides are TGTGCCAGCAGCACCCGGACAGGAGGAAGCACTGAAGCTTTCTTT. The gene calls are TRBV9 and TRBJ1-1; 7 bases are shared with TRBD1. CDR3 length: 15 amino acids. The J segment lost 4 bases and the V segment lost 4 bases, leaving 10 bases of the junction unmatched. The V gene's germline CDR1 is SGDLS and CDR2 YYNGEE.

The chain couples TRBV12-2 to TRBJ2-3; the D call in the table, TRBD1, was not verified against the DNA. TRBV12-2 has pseudogene status. The CDR3 is made up of 14 amino acids. The DNA of the CDR3 is TGTGCAAGTCGCTTTGCCAGATACACAGATACGCAGTATTTT. It translates to CASRFARYTDTQYF.

This chain's CDR3 is CASSVGRNDYGYTF. The CDR3 DNA sequence: TGTGCCAGCAGTGTGGGCAGGAATGACTATGGCTACACCTTC. The V gene is TRBV2, the J gene TRBJ1-2; D uncertain. CDR1 and CDR2 (germline): SNHLY, FYNNEI. The CDR3 is made up of 14 amino acids. The V and J ends lost 4 bases and 3 bases respectively, with 12 bases between them.

The chain links TRBV28 to TRBJ2-3; 13 nucleotides match TRBD2. Germline CDR1 MDHEN, CDR2 SYDVKM. The CDR3 is 16 residues long. V was clipped by 6 bases and J by 1 base; unmatched bases: 4. The DNA for the CDR3 is TGTGCCAGCAGCCCTGGACTAGCGGGAGGCACAGATACGCAGTATTTT. Amino acids: CASSPGLAGGTDTQYF.

The rearrangement joins TRBV7-6 to TRBJ2-7, with TRBD1 identical over 8 bases. Germline V CDR1 and CDR2: SGHVS, FNYEAQ. The CDR3 consists of 16 residues. J lost 3 bases, V lost 0 bases, and 7 bases had no gene match. For the CDR3, the DNA is TGTGCCAGCAGCTTAGCCGCCGGACAGGGACTCTACGAGCAGTACTTC. This sequence encodes CASSLAAGQGLYEQYF. Using reference TRBV7-6 and TRBJ2-7 for the parts outside the CDR3, the full variable domain is GAGVSQSPRYKVTKRGQDVALRCDPISGHVSLYWYRQALGQGPEFLTYFNYEAQQDKSGLPNDRFSAERPEGSISTLTIQRTEQRDSAMYRCASSLAAGQGLYEQYFGPGTRLTVT.

The chain recombines TRBV5-1 with TRBJ2-7, with a weak D call TRBD1 (5 bases). The V end was cut by 0 bases, the J end by 0 bases, with 13 bases between. This CDR3 has 16 amino acids. The germline CDR1 and CDR2 sequences are SGHRS and YFSETQ. In nucleotides, the CDR3 is TGCGCCAGCAGCTTGGGCACAGGTCAAAGCTCCTACGAGCAGTACTTC. Residues: CASSLGTGQSSYEQYF.

This clone showed up just a few times. The chain has TRBV4-3 and TRBJ2-7; a possible D gene is TRBD2 (5 bases). V was pared by 1 base and J by 6 bases, with 13 bases between. Germline V gene sequence: CDR1 LGHNA, CDR2 YSLEER. The CDR3 is 14 residues long. DNA of the CDR3: TGCGCCAGCAGCCAAGTAAGAGGGTCGGGCGAGCAGTACTTC. As protein: CASSQVRGSGEQYF.

The chain is built from TRBV5-1 and TRBJ1-4; D might be TRBD1 (5 bases). The germline V and J ends were trimmed by 4 bases and 7 bases, with 17 bases remaining between them. Germline CDR1 is SGHRS and CDR2 is YFSETQ. The CDR3 runs 15 residues. This CDR3 is CASSMKTGTGEKLFF. The CDR3, as DNA: TGCGCCAGCAGCATGAAAACAGGCACTGGTGAAAAACTGTTTTTT.

The CDR3 sequence: CAWSDPTGGNSYGYTF. The CDR3 bases are TGTGCCTGGAGTGACCCGACAGGGGGCAACAGCTATGGCTACACCTTC. The chain is built from TRBV30 and TRBJ1-2; 10 bases align to TRBD1. The CDR3 covers 16 residues. The V segment lost 1 base and the J segment 4 bases; nucleotides outside the gene matches: 9. Germline V lookup: CDR1 GTSNPN, CDR2 SVGIG (reference sequence).

The CDR3 region is CASSEPDEQFF. The CDR3 region has the DNA TGTGCCAGCAGTGAACCCGATGAGCAGTTCTTC. The V gene is TRBV2, the J gene TRBJ2-1; D ambiguous. V gave up 2 bases and J gave up 8 bases, with 4 bases separating them. There are 11 residues in the CDR3. Germline CDR1 is SNHLY and CDR2 is FYNNEI.

This sequence joins TRBV7-2 and TRBJ2-5, with D tentatively TRBD2 (7 bases). The germline V gene has CDR1 SGHTA and CDR2 FQGNSA. This CDR3 comprises 15 residues. The V end lost 5 bases, the J end lost 4 bases, and 17 bases lay between the germline ends. CDR3 nucleotides: TGTGCCAGCAGCCAGGGGCGGGGCGGGGGAGAGACCCAGTACTTC. Amino acids: CASSQGRGGGETQYF. Based on the CDR3 plus reference TRBV7-2 and TRBJ2-5, the full variable domain is GAGVSQSPSNKVTEKGKDVELRCDPISGHTALYWYRQSLGQGLEFLIYFQGNSAPDKSGLPSDRFSAERTGGSVSTLTIQRTQQEDSAVYLCASSQGRGGGETQYFGPGTRLLVL.

The J gene is TRBJ2-5, the V gene TRBV18; maybe TRBD1 (6 bases). The DNA matches TRBJ2-7 better at its end, which makes the J call doubtful. Per germline, CDR1 KGHSH and CDR2 LQKENI. CDR3 length: 15 amino acids. This CDR3 reads CASSPGPQGSGEQYF. CDR3 sequence (DNA): TGTGCCAGCTCACCGGGCCCGCAGGGGAGTGGCGAGCAGTACTTC.

This clone occurred a few times. The rearrangement links TRBV6-5 to TRBJ2-1; TRBD1 might be the D (5 bases). Per germline, CDR1 MNHEY and CDR2 SVGAGI. The length of the CDR3 is 14 residues. Trimming removed 2 bases from V and 2 bases from J, with 7 bases in between. The chain's CDR3 is CASSYGQPYNEQFF. The CDR3 DNA reads TGTGCCAGCAGTTACGGACAACCCTACAATGAGCAGTTCTTC.

The chain recombines TRBV9 with TRBJ2-2; 9 positions match TRBD1. The CDR3 length is 14 residues. Unmatched junction bases numbered 12, after V lost 10 bases and J lost 8 bases. Per the germline V gene, CDR1 is SGDLS and CDR2 is YYNGEE. The CDR3 loop reads CADDRGILCGELFF. The CDR3 nucleotides read TGTGCCGATGACAGGGGGATTCTGTGTGGGGAGCTGTTTTTT.

This clone was recorded a few times. An end of the junction differs from the germline gene, which may be a read error. The chain links TRBV19 to TRBJ1-5; D unresolved. The CDR3 spans 12 residues. Germline-derived CDR1 and CDR2 are LNHDA and SQIVND (reference sequence). CDR3 sequence reads: CASSQNNHPQHF. Here the CDR3 DNA reads TGTGCCAGCTCCCAGAATAATCATCCCCAGCATTTT.

This clone has just one count. The CDR3 loop is CASSESPRYNEQFF. The CDR3 DNA reads TGTGCCAGCAGTGAAAGCCCGAGGTACAATGAGCAGTTCTTC. The J gene is TRBJ2-1, the V gene TRBV6-1; no definite D call. V lost 2 bases, J lost 4 bases, and 9 bases lay in between. The germline gives CDR1 MNHNS, CDR2 SASEGT. This CDR3 region has 14 residues.

This clone was counted once. The chain employs TRBV29-1 and TRBJ2-3; 8 nucleotides align to TRBD2. The V gene's germline CDR1 is SQVTM and CDR2 ANQGSEA. This CDR3 has 16 amino acids. V dropped 7 bases and J dropped 1; count of bases not matched to a gene: 13. The CDR3 DNA reads as TGCAGCGACCAACCGGGGGGGGCCGGGCGCACAGATACGCAGTATTTT. Translation gives CSDQPGGAGRTDTQYF.

On this clone: One end of the junction does not line up with germline, which may come from a read error. J is TRBJ2-7 and V is TRBV23-1; D is unresolved. TRBV23-1 is an ORF, with its function uncertain. The CDR3 spans 11 residues. DNA of the CDR3: TGCGCCAGCAGTCAATCCTCCGAGCAGTACTTC. Translation gives CASSQSSEQYF.

The chain links TRBV6-1 to TRBJ2-7; TRBD1 aligns across 7 bases. The CDR3 is made up of 14 amino acids. Trimming cost V 4 bases and J 3 bases; bases outside gene matches: 6. Germline V gene sequence: CDR1 MNHNS, CDR2 SASEGT. CDR3 coding DNA: TGTGCCAGCAGTGCCCGGGACAGCATCTACGAGCAGTACTTC. Its protein is CASSARDSIYEQYF.

For this clone: Because it lacks the conserved phenylalanine or tryptophan at the end, this CDR3 is likely a read error. The V and J genes are TRBV18 and TRBJ1-1; D gene unclear. In germline, CDR1 is KGHSH, CDR2 LQKENI. CDR3 length equals 15 residues. Trimming cost V 4 bases and J 0 bases, with 12 bases left between them. CDR3 bases: TGTGCCAGCTCACTGAACGACATTATGAACACTGAAGCTTTCGTT. Its protein product is CASSLNDIMNTEAFV.

This clone showed up just a few times. This chain uses TRBV27 with TRBJ2-6; D may be TRBD1 (6 bases). CDR1 and CDR2 from the germline V gene are MNHEY and SMNVEV (reference sequence). This CDR3 region has 17 residues. V was clipped by 4 bases and J by 0 bases, with 13 bases between them. CDR3: CASSSGQFSSGANVLTF. CDR3 bases: TGTGCCAGCAGTTCCGGACAGTTTAGCTCTGGGGCCAACGTCCTGACTTTC. Combining the CDR3 with reference TRBV27 and TRBJ2-6 gives the whole variable domain EAQVTQNPRYLITVTGKKLTVTCSQNMNHEYMSWYRQDPGLGLRQIYYSMNVEVTDKGDVPEGYKVSRKEKRNFPLILESPSPNQTSLYFCASSSGQFSSGANVLTFGAGSRLTVL.

V and J are TRBV4-3 and TRBJ1-6; no clear D. The germline V and J ends were trimmed by 0 bases and 11 bases, with 8 bases remaining between them. CDR1 is LGHNA and CDR2 is YSLEER in the germline V gene. This CDR3 region has 13 residues. CDR3 DNA: TGCGCCAGCAGCCAAGACGGCAGGACACCCCTCCACTTT. Protein product: CASSQDGRTPLHF.

V is TRBV10-2 and J is TRBJ1-5, with D uncertain. This CDR3 has 14 residues. CDR1 and CDR2 from the germline V gene are WSHSY and SAAADI. The V end was cut by 6 bases, the J end by 0 bases, with 9 bases between. The DNA for the CDR3 is TGCGCCAGCAGGCCTATAGATAGCAATCAGCCCCAGCATTTT. Amino acids: CASRPIDSNQPQHF.

This chain uses TRBV7-6 with TRBJ2-5, with TRBD1 matching over 8 bases. V gave up 4 bases and J gave up 2 bases; unmatched junction bases: 9. Per germline, CDR1 SGHVS and CDR2 FNYEAQ. CDR3 length equals 16 residues. The DNA of the CDR3 is TGTGCCAGCAGCTCCTGGGACAGGTCCGTTCAAGAGACCCAGTACTTC. Translation gives CASSSWDRSVQETQYF. Using reference TRBV7-6 and TRBJ2-5 for the parts outside the CDR3, the full variable domain is GAGVSQSPRYKVTKRGQDVALRCDPISGHVSLYWYRQALGQGPEFLTYFNYEAQQDKSGLPNDRFSAERPEGSISTLTIQRTEQRDSAMYRCASSSWDRSVQETQYFGPGTRLLVL.

This clone was seen a few times. V is TRBV6-5 and J is TRBJ1-4; D is possibly TRBD1 (5 bases). Trimming shortened V by 6 bases and J by 12 bases, and 17 bases separated the two germline ends. The CDR3 consists of 13 residues. CDR1 is MNHEY, CDR2 SVGAGI, per germline. The CDR3 sequence is CASSQNQGWELFF. The CDR3, as DNA: TGTGCCAGCAGCCAAAACCAGGGTTGGGAACTGTTTTTT.

This chain connects TRBV7-8 to TRBJ2-7, with 9 bases matching TRBD1. CDR1 SGHVS and CDR2 FQNEAQ come from the germline V gene. J lost 0 bases, V lost 5 bases, and 5 bases had no gene match. This CDR3 contains 15 residues. The chain's CDR3 is CASSAEDRGSYEQYF. CDR3 in DNA: TGTGCCAGCAGCGCCGAGGACAGGGGCTCCTACGAGCAGTACTTC.

The V call is TRBV27, the J call TRBJ1-2, with D perhaps TRBD1 (6 bases). The CDR3 is 16 residues long. With 5 bases removed from V and 5 bases from J, the gap between germline ends came to 21 bases. CDR1 and CDR2 from the germline V gene are MNHEY and SMNVEV (reference sequence). The CDR3 reads CASSLRARGGVYGYTF. DNA for the CDR3: TGTGCCAGCAGTCTCCGAGCCAGGGGAGGGGTTTATGGCTACACCTTC.